The rows below give T cell receptor beta chains drawn from one sample of a study of blood T cells in healthy people across ages. TCRdb re-called the 5' RACE reads through MiXCR, storing one row per CDR3 protein. The profile covers 800,000 or so distinct CDR3 sequences, with about 25% appearing a single time and more than 3% taken by the ten largest. These data also featured in a second study, about T cells of mothers and their children.

Sequences were obtained from blood. These receptors came from a boy aged 10-17 years in good health. CDR3s include the opening cysteine and the closing phenylalanine or tryptophan. A D gene is named only where the DNA matches it firmly. Expanded clones get a size class; other rows say once, few or many, or leave the size out.

CASRPSGYQPQHF	TGTGCCAGCAGGCCGTCAGGGTACCAGCCCCAGCATTTT	.	TRBJ1-5	TRBV28	once
CASSQESGRSTDTQYF	TGTGCCAGCAGCCAAGAATCCGGAAGAAGCACAGATACGCAGTATTTT	.	TRBJ2-3	TRBV4-2	few
CASSQRATDTQYF	TGTGCCAGCAGTCAAAGGGCCACAGATACGCAGTATTTT	.	TRBJ2-3	TRBV3-1	.
CATSRGSGTDDQPQHF	TGTGCCACCAGCAGGGGTTCAGGGACGGATGATCAGCCCCAGCATTTT	.	TRBJ1-5	TRBV15	.
CASSFQDYSSYEQYF	TGTGCCAGCAGTTTTCAGGACTACAGCTCCTACGAGCAGTACTTC	.	TRBJ2-7	TRBV28	few
CASSDGQGATDTQYF	TGTGCCAGCAGTGACGGACAGGGGGCGACAGATACGCAGTATTTT	TRBD1	TRBJ2-3	TRBV6-4	many
CSAKVNQRSNYGYTF	TGCAGTGCTAAGGTCAACCAGAGGTCTAACTATGGCTACACCTTC	.	TRBJ1-2	TRBV20-1	few
CASSYDIGQYQETQYF	TGTGCCAGCAGTTACGACATCGGACAGTACCAAGAGACCCAGTACTTC	.	TRBJ2-5	TRBV6-5	few
CASSIDLVNEQFF	TGTGCCAGTAGTATAGATTTGGTTAATGAGCAGTTCTTC	.	TRBJ2-1	TRBV19	.
CASVREQGPYEQYF	TGTGCCAGCGTAAGGGAACAGGGCCCCTACGAGCAGTACTTC	.	TRBJ2-7	TRBV2	.
CASSFGDTEQFF	TGTGCCAGCAGTTTTGGGGACACCGAGCAGTTCTTC	.	TRBJ2-1	TRBV12-3/TRBV12-4	.
CASSLKNPYEQYF	TGCGCCAGCAGCTTGAAGAATCCCTACGAGCAGTACTTC	.	TRBJ2-7	TRBV5-1	few
CSVEGGDAGYTF	TGCAGCGTTGAAGGGGGAGACGCTGGCTACACCTTC	.	TRBJ1-2	TRBV29-1	few
CSSNDGRLASEQYF	TGCAGTTCCAATGACGGAAGACTAGCCAGCGAGCAGTACTTC	TRBD2	TRBJ2-7	TRBV20-1	.
CASSPTEGRNTIYF	TGCGCCAGCAGCCCTACTGAGGGTCGAAACACCATATATTTT	.	TRBJ1-3	TRBV4-1	.
CASSQDRTRLDDEQFF	TGCGCCAGCAGCCAAGATAGGACTAGACTCGACGATGAGCAGTTCTTC	TRBD2	TRBJ2-1	TRBV4-3	few
CASIPRDRNTEAFF	TGTGCCAGCATCCCTAGGGACAGGAACACTGAAGCTTTCTTT	TRBD1	TRBJ1-1	TRBV6-2/TRBV6-3	.
CASSLGQLNYGYTF	TGTGCCAGCAGCTTAGGGCAGCTTAACTATGGCTACACCTTC	.	TRBJ1-2	TRBV7-2	few
CASSYSTAYEQYF	TGTGCCAGCAGTTACTCCACAGCCTACGAGCAGTACTTC	.	TRBJ2-7	TRBV6-2/TRBV6-3	.
CASSFLRQGGEYTEAFF	TGTGCCAGCAGTTTCCTCCGACAGGGCGGTGAGTACACTGAAGCTTTCTTT	TRBD1	TRBJ1-1	TRBV28	.
CASSLVEVGETQYF	TGCGCCAGCAGCTTGGTAGAGGTCGGAGAGACCCAGTACTTC	.	TRBJ2-5	TRBV5-1	.
CASSTTGLASGELFF	TGTGCCAGTAGTACCACGGGACTAGCGTCCGGGGAGCTGTTTTTT	TRBD2	TRBJ2-2	TRBV19	.
CAAGAGYNEQFF	TGTGCGGCGGGAGCCGGGTACAATGAGCAGTTCTTC	TRBD2	TRBJ2-1	TRBV19	few
CASASSSAKNIQYF	TGTGCCAGCGCTTCGAGTTCGGCCAAAAACATTCAGTACTTC	.	TRBJ2-4	TRBV21-1	few
CAWSNGLGYEQYF	TGTGCCTGGAGTAACGGACTCGGGTACGAGCAGTACTTC	.	TRBJ2-7	TRBV30	.
CASSSGGTGTGLSYEQYF	TGTGCCAGCAGCTCCGGGGGCACTGGGACAGGGCTCTCCTACGAGCAGTACTTC	TRBD1	TRBJ2-7	TRBV5-6	few
CATDSTGRQETQYF	TGTGCCACCGACTCTACAGGTCGCCAGGAGACCCAGTACTTC	.	TRBJ2-5	TRBV10-3	.
CASSYSHGQASYEQYF	TGTGCCAGCAGTTACTCGCATGGACAGGCTTCCTACGAGCAGTACTTC	TRBD1	TRBJ2-7	TRBV6-2/TRBV6-3	few
CASSQVGGSGELFF	TGCGCCAGCAGCCAAGTAGGAGGCTCCGGGGAGCTGTTTTTT	.	TRBJ2-2	TRBV4-1	.
CASSQEAAPTYEQYF	TGTGCCAGCAGCCAAGAAGCAGCCCCCACCTACGAGCAGTACTTC	.	TRBJ2-7	TRBV3-1	few
CSVTGADTQYF	TGCAGCGTCACGGGAGCAGATACGCAGTATTTT	.	TRBJ2-3	TRBV29-1	.
CAISPSGGSTDTQYF	TGTGCCATCAGTCCTAGCGGGGGAAGCACAGATACGCAGTATTTT	TRBD2	TRBJ2-3	TRBV10-3	.
CASSPYRGSSYEQYF	TGTGCCAGCAGTCCGTACAGGGGGAGCTCCTACGAGCAGTACTTC	TRBD1	TRBJ2-7	TRBV28	few
CASSLDRNLNTEAFF	TGTGCCAGCAGCTTAGACCGGAATCTTAACACTGAAGCTTTCTTT	.	TRBJ1-1	TRBV7-2	few
CASSVGAVSEQYF	TGTGCCAGCAGTGTAGGGGCCGTAAGCGAGCAGTACTTC	.	TRBJ2-7	TRBV25-1	.
CASSLTGGTGGYEQYF	TGTGCCAGCAGCTTAACGGGAGGGACAGGGGGTTACGAGCAGTACTTC	TRBD1	TRBJ2-7	TRBV7-3	.
CAISLLGKSSYNEQFF	TGTGCCATCAGCTTATTAGGGAAAAGCTCCTACAATGAGCAGTTCTTC	.	TRBJ2-1	TRBV10-3	.
CASSQDHRTQYF	TGTGCCAGCAGCCAAGATCACCGGACCCAGTACTTC	.	TRBJ2-5	TRBV14	many
CASSLFVKTSGNTDTQYF	TGTGCCAGTAGTCTTTTCGTCAAGACTAGCGGGAACACAGATACGCAGTATTTT	TRBD2	TRBJ2-3	TRBV19	few
CASSNRDTNQKLFF	TGTGCCAGCAGCAACCGGGACACTAATCAAAAACTGTTTTTT	.	TRBJ1-4	TRBV7-2	few
CASSLSYFEGAHNEQFF	TGTGCCAGCAGTTTATCTTATTTCGAGGGGGCCCACAATGAGCAGTTCTTC	TRBD1	TRBJ2-1	TRBV27	.
CATSRVGQTYEQYF	TGTGCCACCAGCAGAGTGGGGCAAACATACGAGCAGTACTTC	.	TRBJ2-7	TRBV15	few
CASSQDWDGTYEQYF	TGCGCCAGCAGCCAAGATTGGGACGGGACCTACGAGCAGTACTTC	.	TRBJ2-7	TRBV4-3	.
CASIYRDPRSGNTIYF	TGTGCCAGCATCTACCGGGACCCACGGTCCGGAAACACCATATATTTT	.	TRBJ1-3	TRBV7-2	few
CASSWAYSGTPWGDTQYF	TGTGCCAGCAGCTGGGCCTATTCCGGGACGCCCTGGGGAGATACGCAGTATTTT	.	TRBJ2-3	TRBV5-6	.
CASSQGTRYSNEQFF	TGTGCCAGCAGCCAAGGCACTCGTTACTCCAATGAGCAGTTCTTC	.	TRBJ2-1	TRBV14	few
CSARVRLADSYDEQFF	TGCAGTGCTAGAGTCAGACTAGCAGACTCCTACGATGAGCAGTTCTTC	TRBD2	TRBJ2-1	TRBV20-1	.
CASSLQGTGEETQYF	TGTGCCAGCAGCTTACAGGGGACAGGGGAGGAGACCCAGTACTTC	TRBD1	TRBJ2-5	TRBV7-2	.
CASSYKNRGTNYGYTF	TGTGCCAGCAGTTACAAGAACAGGGGAACCAACTATGGCTACACCTTC	TRBD1	TRBJ1-2	TRBV6-2/TRBV6-3	.
CASSQEGLAGGLNTQYF	TGCGCCAGCAGCCAAGAGGGACTAGCGGGGGGGCTGAATACGCAGTATTTT	TRBD2	TRBJ2-3	TRBV4-3	few
CASSTQGISYEQYF	TGTGCCAGCAGTACGCAGGGGATCTCCTACGAGCAGTACTTC	.	TRBJ2-7	TRBV28	.
CASSQDGLAGDTQYF	TGTGCCAGCAGCCAAGATGGACTAGCGGGGGATACGCAGTATTTT	TRBD2	TRBJ2-3	TRBV3-1	.
CASSYVGALQETQYF	TGTGCCAGCAGTTACGTAGGCGCCCTCCAAGAGACCCAGTACTTC	.	TRBJ2-5	TRBV28	.
CASSYSASANEQFF	TGTGCCAGCAGTTACTCGGCTAGCGCAAATGAGCAGTTCTTC	.	TRBJ2-1	TRBV6-2/TRBV6-3	few
CASSPSDGLETQYF	TGTGCCAGCAGCCCATCGGACGGCTTAGAGACCCAGTACTTC	.	TRBJ2-5	TRBV7-3	.
CASSPRDPNEQFF	TGTGCCAGCAGTCCTCGGGATCCTAATGAGCAGTTCTTC	.	TRBJ2-1	TRBV12-3/TRBV12-4	few
CASSSKGYSTDTQYF	TGTGCCAGCAGCTCGAAGGGATATAGCACAGATACGCAGTATTTT	.	TRBJ2-3	TRBV7-3	.
CASGFQQGSYNEQFF	TGTGCTAGTGGTTTTCAACAGGGGTCCTACAATGAGCAGTTCTTC	TRBD1	TRBJ2-1	TRBV12-5	few
CSVGALEGRHGYTF	TGCAGCGTTGGGGCTCTTGAGGGACGACATGGCTACACCTTC	.	TRBJ1-2	TRBV29-1	.